These 10 T cell receptor delta chains were all obtained from the same sample, sequenced in a study of gamma-delta chains in newborns, infants, children. TCRdb re-called the reads through CATT. The sample has under 1,500 delta-chain clones; about 2.5% are singletons. The sequencing input was blood. The receptors were sampled from a child in good health.

This clone is labeled as medium-sized. It differs at one base from a far larger clone, so likely a read error. This sample includes further DNA sequences coding for the same CDR3. J is TRDJ1 and V is TRDV1; TRDD2 might be the D (5 bases). The length of the CDR3 is 18 residues. With 4 bases removed from V and 4 bases from J, the gap between germline ends came to 25 bases. Germline CDR1 reads TSWWSYY; CDR2 reads QGS. In DNA form, the CDR3 reads TGTGCTCTTGGGGTGCCGTTAGGCCCTACCGTTTACTTCGATAAACTCATCTTT. Translated, it gives CALGVPLGPTVYFDKLIF.

In its sample, this clone is medium-sized. The rearrangement uses TRDV2 and TRDJ1, with 12 bases fitting TRDD3. In germline, CDR1 is GEAIGNYY, CDR2 EKD. This CDR3 spans 17 amino acids. The J segment lost 0 bases and the V segment lost 3 bases, leaving 7 bases of the junction unmatched. In DNA, the CDR3 is TGTGCCTGTGACGGCTTACTGGGGGATACCTACACCGATAAACTCATCTTT. This sequence encodes CACDGLLGDTYTDKLIF.

This clone was detected only a few times. A read error is the likely source, as a far larger clone sits one nucleotide away. Other nucleotide sequences from this sample produce the same CDR3. The chain uses TRDV2 and TRDJ3; D possibly corresponds to TRDD3 (5 bases). The CDR3 is 17 amino acids. Germline CDR1 GEAIGNYY, CDR2 EKD. V was cut by 5 bases and J by 0 bases, with 13 bases left in between. CDR3: CACVRGAYSWDTRQMFF. For the CDR3, the DNA is TGTGCCTGTGTTAGGGGGGCTTACTCCTGGGACACCCGACAGATGTTTTTC.

This clone is labeled medium-sized (0.01 to 0.1%). This chain uses TRDV1 with TRDJ1; weak D call: TRDD3 (5 bases). Trimming cost V 4 bases and J 4 bases, with 16 bases left between them. There are 15 residues in the CDR3. Germline V gene data show CDR1 as TSWWSYY and CDR2 as QGS. DNA for the CDR3: TGTGCTCTTGGGGTTCACGGCTGGGTTGTCGATAAACTCATCTTT. This gives the protein CALGVHGWVVDKLIF.

Regarding this clone: Possible read error: a much larger clone is one base away. Because the CDR3's place on the DNA is in doubt, the DNA is left out and the CDR3 is given as listed by TCRdb. The chain carries TRDV1 and TRDJ2; the D call in the table, TRDD3, was not verified against the DNA. Germline V gives CDR1 TSWWSYY, CDR2 QGS. The CDR3 adds up to 22 amino acids, both ends counted. This CDR3 is CALGEHDRYLWALGSNTAQPFF.

Note on this clone: This DNA translates differently at residue 15 from the TCRdb protein, which is that of a much larger clone; a read error is likely, and the protein shown is the DNA's own translation. The chain employs TRDV2 and TRDJ1, with 8 bases aligning to TRDD3. Per germline, CDR1 GEAIGNYY and CDR2 EKD. This CDR3 spans 17 amino acids. In DNA form, the CDR3 reads TGTGCCTGTGACACCGATTACTGGGGGGCGTACACCGATAAACCCATCTTT. This sequence encodes CACDTDYWGAYTDKPIF.

The chain recombines TRDV2 with TRDJ1, with 13 positions matching TRDD3. This CDR3 has 20 residues. Germline V gene data show CDR1 as GEAIGNYY and CDR2 as EKD. V was clipped by 2 bases and J by 0 bases; unmatched bases: 14. The CDR3 protein is CACDMLLLGDTLPYTDKLIF. In DNA, the CDR3 is TGTGCCTGTGACATGCTTCTACTGGGGGATACGCTACCTTACACCGATAAACTCATCTTT.

This clone was found a few times. Just one base apart from a much larger clone, this may be a read error. Other DNA variants within this sample encode the same CDR3. The rearrangement uses TRDV1 and TRDJ1; TRDD3 might be the D (5 bases). Germline loops: CDR1 TSWWSYY, CDR2 QGS. The CDR3 sequence is 17 residues long. The CDR3 DNA is TGTGCCCTTGGCGTCTACGGGCGGTGGGGTGTCACCGATAAACTCATCTTT. Amino acid sequence: CALGVYGRWGVTDKLIF.

This clone showed up just a few times. Since a far larger clone is one base different, this is likely a read error. The limits of the CDR3 on the DNA are not certain, so only TCRdb's listed CDR3 is given. The rearrangement uses TRAV29/DV5 and TRDJ2; the DNA was not used to check the table's D call, TRDD3. The CDR3 length equals 26 residues, ends included. Germline V gives CDR1 NSMFDY, CDR2 ISSIKDK. CDR3 region: CSVLLCSKRTLSCNRDWATFTAQLFF.

This clone was recorded a few times. A much larger clone is a single base away; this may be a read error. The chain employs TRDV2 and TRDJ3; 9 nucleotides match TRDD3. CDR3 size: 21 residues. From germline, CDR1 is GEAIGNYY and CDR2 EKD. CDR3 nucleotide sequence: TGTGCCTGTGACGTCGTACTGGGGGACCATCCCAGCTCCTGGGACGCCCGACAGATGTTTTTC. Residues: CACDVVLGDHPSSWDARQMFF.